One sample yielded the 31 T cell receptor beta chains listed below, sequenced in a study of cytomegalovirus exposure and HLA in healthy donors (dated by TCRdb to about 2017). Libraries were constructed by the immunoSEQ multiplex PCR assay. The multiplex PCR relied on a mix of 60 forward primers for TCR Vbeta segments and 13 reverse primers for TCR Jbeta segments. TCRdb mirrors the immuneACCESS table, restricted to in-frame sequences. Some clones are absent from its copies; in checked studies, under half trace to an unresolved V gene, and the reason for the others is unknown. The sample table includes around 84,000 clones. The ten top clones hold about 4.6% of the sample. The sample was PBMCs. The receptors were sampled from a man younger than 45 in good health and CMV-seronegative.

The gene calls are TRBV9 and TRBJ2-7; D possibly corresponds to TRBD1 (5 bases). This CDR3 is 13 amino acids long. Per germline, CDR1 SGDLS and CDR2 YYNGEE. Trimming stripped 0 bases from V and 3 bases from J, with 7 bases between. CDR3 sequence: CASSVGQSYEQYF. The CDR3 region has the DNA TGTGCCAGCAGCGTAGGACAGAGCTACGAGCAGTACTTC.

The chain is built from TRBV5-6 and TRBJ2-2, with D perhaps TRBD1 (6 bases). Germline CDR1 is SGHDT and CDR2 is YYEEEE. The V and J ends lost 2 bases and 3 bases respectively, with 14 bases between them. The CDR3 totals 16 residues. The CDR3 sequence is CASSLAGAQDTGELFF. In nucleotides, the CDR3 is TGTGCCAGCAGCTTAGCAGGGGCGCAGGACACCGGGGAGCTGTTTTTT.

The V call is TRBV5-6, the J call TRBJ1-1; weak D call: TRBD1 (6 bases). V dropped 6 bases and J dropped 5 bases, with 20 bases sitting between them. The germline gives CDR1 SGHDT, CDR2 YYEEEE. This CDR3 contains 15 residues. The CDR3: CASTLGPQGSTEAFF. The CDR3 region has the DNA TGTGCCAGCACCCTTGGGCCCCAGGGGTCAACTGAAGCTTTCTTT.

V and J are TRBV6-5 and TRBJ2-5; no clear D gene. Germline V gives CDR1 MNHEY, CDR2 SVGAGI. The CDR3 spans 13 residues. Trimming stripped 1 base from V and 4 bases from J, with 7 bases between. CDR3 DNA sequence: TGTGCCAGCAGTTACTATGGCACAGAGACCCAGTACTTC. It codes for CASSYYGTETQYF.

This chain connects TRBV18 to TRBJ2-3; D may be TRBD1 (6 bases). Germline CDR1 KGHSH, CDR2 LQKENI. CDR3 length: 18 residues. V was cut by 4 bases and J by 4 bases, with 24 bases left in between. The CDR3 spells CASSLIPGDPIGADTQYF. CDR3 DNA sequence: TGTGCCAGCTCACTTATCCCAGGGGACCCAATTGGGGCAGATACGCAGTATTTT.

J is TRBJ1-2 and V is TRBV2, with a weak D call TRBD1 (6 bases). Germline V gene data show CDR1 as SNHLY and CDR2 as FYNNEI. CDR3 length equals 13 residues. Trimming removed 3 bases from V and 4 bases from J, with 9 bases in between. The CDR3 reads CASSDEDSYGYTF. CDR3 in DNA: TGTGCCAGCAGTGACGAGGACAGCTATGGCTACACCTTC. The full variable domain, completed using reference TRBV2 and TRBJ1-2, is EPEVTQTPSHQVTQMGQEVILRCVPISNHLYFYWYRQILGQKVEFLVSFYNNEISEKSEIFDDQFSVERPDGSNFTLKIRSTKLEDSAMYFCASSDEDSYGYTFGSGTRLTVV.

The rearrangement links TRBV6-5 to TRBJ2-7; possible D gene TRBD1, 6 bases. Germline CDR1 reads MNHEY; CDR2 reads SVGAGI. The CDR3 runs 13 residues. Trimming took off 5 bases at V and 5 bases at J, with 13 bases between the two ends. CDR3 DNA: TGTGCCAGCAGTCACAGACAGGACCACGAGCAGTACTTC. As protein: CASSHRQDHEQYF.

The chain carries TRBV7-9 and TRBJ2-7, with TRBD2 matching 9 bases. The V segment lost 3 bases and the J segment 1 base; nucleotides outside the gene matches: 7. The length of the CDR3 is 16 residues. From germline, CDR1 is SEHNR and CDR2 FQNEAQ (reference sequence). CDR3 nucleotides: TGTGCCAGCAGCTTGGCTCGCGGGAGGGGTTCCTACGAGCAGTACTTC. Translation gives CASSLARGRGSYEQYF. The full variable domain, in which reference TRBV7-9 and TRBJ2-7 provide the parts outside the CDR3, is DTGVSQNPRHKITKRGQNVTFRCDPISEHNRLYWYRQTLGQGPEFLTYFQNEAQLEKSRLLSDRFSAERPKGSFSTLEIQRTEQGDSAMYLCASSLARGRGSYEQYFGPGTRLTVT.

V is TRBV6-5 and J is TRBJ1-1; D might be TRBD1 (6 bases). V was pared by 6 bases and J by 4 bases, with 18 bases between. Germline CDR1 MNHEY, CDR2 SVGAGI. CDR3 length: 15 amino acids. CDR3 coding DNA: TGTGCCAGCAGCGAGAGCCTACAGGGACCCACTGAAGCTTTCTTT. Its protein is CASSESLQGPTEAFF.

The rearrangement links TRBV13 to TRBJ2-1; 8 nucleotides line up with TRBD1. CDR3 length equals 16 residues. J was trimmed by 8 bases and V by 5 bases; bases with no gene match: 14. Looked up from germline, CDR1 is PRHDT and CDR2 is FYEKMQ (reference sequence). The CDR3 DNA follows: TGTGCCAGCAGCCCGTTGGACAGGGATCTCCCTGATGAGCAGTTCTTC. Translation gives CASSPLDRDLPDEQFF.

The genes are TRBV4-2 and TRBJ1-6; D call uncertain. Germline V gene lookup returns CDR1 LGHNA and CDR2 YNFKEQ. V lost 1 base and J lost 7, with 8 bases in between. This CDR3 is built from 14 residues. DNA of the CDR3: TGTGCCAGCAGCCAAGGCGTCTTCAATTCACCCCTCCACTTT. This codes for CASSQGVFNSPLHF.

CDR3 amino acids: CASSTFGLAGVETQYF. The CDR3 nucleotides read TGTGCCAGCAGCACCTTTGGACTAGCGGGGGTAGAGACCCAGTACTTC. This chain uses TRBV2 with TRBJ2-5; 13 bases match TRBD2. Trimming took 6 bases from V and 4 from J; bases not matched to a gene: 8. There are 16 residues in the CDR3. CDR1 is SNHLY, CDR2 FYNNEI, per germline.

The chain recombines TRBV25-1 with TRBJ1-6, with 7 bases that match TRBD1. Germline values: CDR1 MGHDK, CDR2 SYGVNS. This CDR3 comprises 15 residues. After removal of 5 bases from V and 9 bases from J, the junction contained 10 bases not matched to a gene. The CDR3 is CASSPIQGGRSPLHF. CDR3 in DNA: TGTGCCAGCAGTCCTATCCAGGGGGGACGTTCACCCCTCCACTTT.

The V gene is TRBV29-1, the J gene TRBJ2-3, with TRBD2 matching 10 bases. Germline CDR1 and CDR2: SQVTM and ANQGSEA. CDR3 length: 14 amino acids. Trimming removed 7 bases from V and 2 bases from J; junction bases left unmatched: 6. CDR3 DNA sequence: TGCAGCGCCGCCCTAGCGGGGGTCACAGATACGCAGTATTTT. This sequence encodes CSAALAGVTDTQYF.

The V gene is TRBV6-5, the J gene TRBJ1-4, with no clear D. There are 13 residues in the CDR3. Germline V gene sequence: CDR1 MNHEY, CDR2 SVGAGI. V lost 8 bases to trimming and J lost 4 bases, with 11 bases between them. CDR3 amino acids: CASRLSGNEKLFF. The CDR3 coding sequence is TGTGCCAGCCGTCTTTCGGGTAATGAAAAACTGTTTTTT.

CDR3 nucleotide sequence: TGTGCCAGCAGCAACGGGAGGGACTTGGGACACGAGCAGTACTTC. It is translated as CASSNGRDLGHEQYF. V usage is TRBV28 and J usage is TRBJ2-7, with 8 positions matching TRBD2. The germline CDR1 and CDR2 sequences are MDHEN and SYDVKM. The CDR3 spans 15 residues. The V and J ends lost 6 bases and 5 bases, in that order; junction bases with no gene match: 12.

The rearrangement uses TRBV19 and TRBJ1-4, with D possibly matching TRBD1 (6 bases). Germline V gene sequence: CDR1 LNHDA, CDR2 SQIVND (reference sequence). The V end lost 3 bases, the J end lost 7 bases, and 12 bases lay between the germline ends. This CDR3 comprises 14 residues. CDR3 DNA sequence: TGTGCCAGTAGTATCAGGGGATCAGCTGAAAAACTGTTTTTT. Amino acid sequence: CASSIRGSAEKLFF.

The chain has TRBV5-6 and TRBJ1-1; no clear D. The CDR3 extends over 14 amino acids. Trimming took off 0 bases at V and 8 bases at J, with 14 bases between the two ends. Germline V gene data show CDR1 as SGHDT and CDR2 as YYEEEE. For the CDR3, the DNA is TGTGCCAGCAGCTTGGGGCAGGCGCTTACCGAAGCTTTCTTT. Translating it yields CASSLGQALTEAFF.

The chain has TRBV7-6 and TRBJ1-4, with 8 bases fitting TRBD1. CDR3 length: 16 amino acids. With V trimmed by 5 bases and J by 0 bases, 5 bases remained unmatched. CDR1 is SGHVS and CDR2 is FNYEAQ in the germline V gene. This CDR3 is CASSRDRGPTNEKLFF. CDR3 in DNA: TGTGCCAGCAGCCGCGACAGGGGTCCAACTAATGAAAAACTGTTTTTT.

CDR3 coding DNA: TGTGCCAGCTCACCACCGGGGGCGGGAGGTTCCTACGAGCAGTACTTC. Translated, it gives CASSPPGAGGSYEQYF. J is TRBJ2-7 and V is TRBV18, with 8 bases matching TRBD2. Germline V gene data show CDR1 as KGHSH and CDR2 as LQKENI. This CDR3 comprises 16 residues. The V gene end was trimmed by 0 bases and the J gene end by 1 base; junction bases not matched to a gene: 5.

The chain is built from TRBV27 and TRBJ1-1; no clear D. The CDR3 extends over 13 amino acids. V was trimmed by 3 bases and J by 6 bases, leaving 11 bases between them. Germline V gene data show CDR1 as MNHEY and CDR2 as SMNVEV (reference sequence). Here the CDR3 reads CASSLRIPSEAFF. The CDR3 DNA reads as TGTGCCAGCAGTTTGAGGATCCCCTCTGAAGCTTTCTTT.

The chain has TRBV5-1 and TRBJ1-1; D not resolved. V lost 0 bases, J lost 1 base, and 10 bases lay in between. Germline V CDR1 and CDR2: SGHRS, YFSETQ. The CDR3 spans 15 residues. Written as DNA, the CDR3 is TGCGCCAGCAGCTTGGGTTCGGCGGCGAACACTGAAGCTTTCTTT. Encoded protein: CASSLGSAANTEAFF.

The gene calls are TRBV27 and TRBJ2-5, with 8 bases aligning to TRBD2. CDR3 length equals 18 residues. CDR1 and CDR2 (germline): MNHEY, SMNVEV (reference sequence). V lost 2 bases, J lost 1 base, and 12 bases stayed unmatched. CDR3 DNA sequence: TGTGCCAGCAGTTTAATACCCCCTCGAGCGGGGGCCCAAGAGACCCAGTACTTC. Protein product: CASSLIPPRAGAQETQYF.

The chain uses TRBV7-3 and TRBJ2-3; TRBD2 aligns across 8 bases. Looked up from germline, CDR1 is SGHTA and CDR2 is FQGTGA. The CDR3 sequence is 14 residues long. Trimming took 4 bases from V and 1 from J; bases not matched to a gene: 1. CDR3 nucleotide sequence: TGTGCCAGCAGCTCAGCGGGGGGCACAGATACGCAGTATTTT. As protein: CASSSAGGTDTQYF.

The chain uses TRBV18 and TRBJ2-7; 14 bases align to TRBD2. Germline V CDR1 and CDR2: KGHSH, LQKENI. V lost 3 bases, J lost 5 bases, and 6 bases stayed unmatched. CDR3 length equals 16 residues. In DNA, the CDR3 is TGTGCCAGCTCACCGTACGGGACTAGCGGGAGAAACGAGCAGTACTTC. As protein: CASSPYGTSGRNEQYF.

The chain employs TRBV5-1 and TRBJ2-7; tentative D call: TRBD2 (6 bases). Per the germline V gene, CDR1 is SGHRS and CDR2 is YFSETQ. CDR3 length: 13 residues. V was trimmed by 3 bases and J by 3 bases, leaving 10 bases between them. The CDR3 DNA reads as TGCGCCAGCAGCTGGGGGGTGGACTACGAGCAGTACTTC. This encodes CASSWGVDYEQYF.

This rearrangement joins TRBV30 to TRBJ2-3, with a weak D call TRBD1 (6 bases). Germline values: CDR1 GTSNPN, CDR2 SVGIG (reference sequence). Trimming cost V 0 bases and J 3 bases, with 16 bases left between them. The CDR3 is made up of 16 amino acids. CDR3 coding DNA: TGTGCCTGGAGTGTGGGCAGGGGATCGGGAACAGATACGCAGTATTTT. Translation gives CAWSVGRGSGTDTQYF.

This chain connects TRBV9 to TRBJ2-5; 12 nucleotides match TRBD1. The germline V gene encodes CDR1 SGDLS and CDR2 YYNGEE. The CDR3 totals 15 residues. J lost 5 bases, V lost 2 bases, and 4 bases had no gene match. CDR3: CASSVGTGGAETQYF. The CDR3, as DNA: TGTGCCAGCAGCGTTGGGACAGGGGGCGCCGAGACCCAGTACTTC.

The chain recombines TRBV5-1 with TRBJ1-6; D remains ambiguous. V was trimmed by 5 bases and J by 5 bases, leaving 11 bases between them. Germline V CDR1 and CDR2: SGHRS, YFSETQ. The CDR3 is 14 amino acids. The CDR3 sequence is CASRQGGNNSPLHF. The CDR3, as DNA: TGCGCCAGCAGACAAGGAGGGAATAATTCACCCCTCCACTTT.

The J gene is TRBJ1-6, the V gene TRBV6-5; D possibly corresponds to TRBD1 (6 bases). The germline gives CDR1 MNHEY, CDR2 SVGAGI. CDR3 length equals 15 residues. V lost 2 bases, J lost 6 bases, and 11 bases lay in between. CDR3 sequence: CASSYGTRLNSPLHF. The CDR3 DNA reads TGTGCCAGCAGTTACGGGACAAGGCTTAATTCACCCCTCCACTTT.

This sequence joins TRBV4-3 and TRBJ2-1; D might be TRBD2 (5 bases). Germline values: CDR1 LGHNA, CDR2 YSLEER. The CDR3 is 14 amino acids. V lost 0 bases to trimming and J lost 7 bases, with 10 bases between them. DNA for the CDR3: TGCGCCAGCAGCCAAGATATTCGGGGAAATGAGCAGTTCTTC. Its protein product is CASSQDIRGNEQFF.